Listed below are T cell receptor beta chains from one sample, sequenced in a study of shared clonotypes between healthy human individuals. Profiling relied on immunoSEQ multiplex PCR, and the TCRdb table lists in-frame clones only, not all of them. The repertoire holds about 360,000 clones, with more than 60% as singletons. The specimen was memory CD4+ T cells sorted from blood. Receptors originate from a man under 40 in good health. Each CDR3 is given with its conserved first and last residue. The D gene is left open where the match is weak. Clone size is shown for a subset of rows, as once, few, many or a class of expanded clone.

d_call clone_size j_call v_call cdr3_nt cdr3_aa
- - TRBJ2-1 TRBV20-1 TGCAGTGCTAGTAGTGGCAATGAGCAGTTCTTC CSASSGNEQFF
- once TRBJ2-3 TRBV10-2 TGCGCCAGCAGTGAGTACGATACGCAGTATTTT CASSEYDTQYF
- - TRBJ1-3 TRBV9 TGTGCCAGCAGCCAGGTACTAAGTGGAAACACCATATATTTT CASSQVLSGNTIYF
TRBD1 - TRBJ2-7 TRBV2 TGTGCCACCGGCCCATGGGGACAGGGTTACGAGCAGTACTTC CATGPWGQGYEQYF
TRBD2 once TRBJ2-3 TRBV7-2 TGTGCCAGCAGTCATAGCGGGAGAGAGACAGATACGCAGTATTTT CASSHSGRETDTQYF
- - TRBJ2-3 TRBV7-8 TGTGCCAGCAGCCCCCCCTTCGAGCGGGGCACAGATACGCAGTATTTT CASSPPFERGTDTQYF
TRBD2 - TRBJ2-3 TRBV4-2 TGTGCCAGCAGCCAAGCCGGTGCTAGCGGGAGGACGGATACGCAGTATTTT CASSQAGASGRTDTQYF
TRBD2 once TRBJ2-4 TRBV7-8 TGTGCCAGCAGCTTAGGAAGAGGGGGACTAGCGGGACCACGGGGGAAAAACATTCAGTACTTC CASSLGRGGLAGPRGKNIQYF
- - TRBJ2-1 TRBV5-1 TGCGCCAGCAGCCCAGGGCCCCTTCTAGAAAATGAGCAGTTCTTC CASSPGPLLENEQFF
- - TRBJ1-5 TRBV6-6 TGTGCCAGCGAAAAAGGACCCCGGGGATTCCAGCCCCAGCATTTT CASEKGPRGFQPQHF
TRBD1 once TRBJ1-4 TRBV7-9 TGTGCCAGCAGCTTACGGGACAGGCCGGGTGAAAAACTGTTTTTT CASSLRDRPGEKLFF
- once TRBJ2-1 TRBV5-4 TGTGCCAGCAGTTACACCCGGTACAATGAGCAGTTCTTC CASSYTRYNEQFF
- - TRBJ2-7 TRBV10-3 TGTGCCATCAGTGAGTCTAGGAGGCAGTACTTC CAISESRRQYF
TRBD2 - TRBJ2-2 TRBV28 TGTGCCAGCAGTGGACTAGCCGGAGCCACCGGGGAGCTGTTTTTT CASSGLAGATGELFF
- - TRBJ2-4 TRBV20-1 TGCAGTGCTAGTTGGGCCGACATTCAGTACTTC CSASWADIQYF
- few TRBJ1-5 TRBV6-6 TGTGCCAGCAGTTACCGGAGTGCAGGCAGCAATCAGCCCCAGCATTTT CASSYRSAGSNQPQHF
TRBD1 - TRBJ2-1 TRBV9 TGTGCCAGCAGCCCCTCCGGGACAGGGATGAACAATGAGCAGTTCTTC CASSPSGTGMNNEQFF
- - TRBJ1-2 TRBV27 TGTGCCAGCAGTTTAAAGGCCAGGGCGGATGGCTACACCTTC CASSLKARADGYTF
- - TRBJ1-4 TRBV29-1 TGCAGCGTTGATGCTACAGGGAGAGGTGAAAAACTGTTTTTT CSVDATGRGEKLFF
- many TRBJ2-1 TRBV18 TGTGCCAGCTCACCACCCGGCCAGGGGTATGACAATGAGCAGTTCTTC CASSPPGQGYDNEQFF
- - TRBJ2-3 TRBV9 TGTGCCAGCAGCATAGGTCGGGACAACGCCTTGAGGGGCACAGATACGCAGTATTTT CASSIGRDNALRGTDTQYF
TRBD1 - TRBJ2-7 TRBV10-3 TGTGCCATCAGCGGACCGGGACAGGGGGCCTACGAGCAGTACTTC CAISGPGQGAYEQYF
TRBD2 once TRBJ2-5 TRBV6-1 TGTGCCAGCAGTGATGAGCGGGAGTTAGTGACCCAGTACTTC CASSDERELVTQYF
- few TRBJ2-3 TRBV5-4 TGTGCCAGCAGCTTTGGACAGCTTAACATGGATACGCAGTATTTT CASSFGQLNMDTQYF
TRBD1 - TRBJ1-6 TRBV18 TGTGCCAGCTCGCGAAGATCCGGGACAGGGGATTCACCCCTCCACTTT CASSRRSGTGDSPLHF
TRBD1 - TRBJ2-6 TRBV7-2 TGTGCCAGCAGCCTGTCGGGGACAGCCCCTCTGGGGGCCAACGTCCTGACTTTC CASSLSGTAPLGANVLTF
TRBD1 - TRBJ2-7 TRBV19 TGTGCCAGTAGTAGCCATTATTCTGGACAGGGCGCTTACTTC CASSSHYSGQGAYF
TRBD2 - TRBJ2-1 TRBV5-4 TGTGCCAGCAGTCCCGGTGGAGCGGGAGGGCCCATCAATGAGCAGTTCTTC CASSPGGAGGPINEQFF
- - TRBJ2-1 TRBV5-1 TGCGCCAGCAGCTTGAGGGGGTCCCAATACAATGAGCAGTTCTTC CASSLRGSQYNEQFF
TRBD2 few TRBJ2-2 TRBV9 TGTGCCAGCAGCGTAGCCTTAGCGGGACTCACCGGGGAGCTGTTTTTT CASSVALAGLTGELFF
- - TRBJ2-1 TRBV2 TGTGCCAGCAGTGACCGGCGGGACAATGAGCAGTTCTTC CASSDRRDNEQFF
TRBD1 - TRBJ2-5 TRBV5-6 TGTGCCAGCAGCCCTCGGACAGGGTGGGGGGAGACCCAGTACTTC CASSPRTGWGETQYF
TRBD1 - TRBJ1-4 TRBV7-9 TGTGCCAGTTCGACAGGGACTAATGAAAAACTGTTTTTT CASSTGTNEKLFF
- - TRBJ2-1 TRBV15 TGTGCCACCAGCAGAGATCACGGGGGTGAGCAGTTCTTC CATSRDHGGEQFF
- - TRBJ1-2 TRBV2 TGTGCCAGCAGTCTCCAGACCTATGGCTACACCTTC CASSLQTYGYTF
- - TRBJ1-2 TRBV5-1 TGCGCCAGCAGCTTGGAGGCTAACTATGGCTACACCTTC CASSLEANYGYTF
- - TRBJ2-1 TRBV29-1 TGCAGCGTTGAAAGTAGCGTGGGGTCCTATGAGCAGTTCTTC CSVESSVGSYEQFF
- - TRBJ1-5 TRBV28 TGTGCCAGCAGTTCCGGGGACGTTTATCAGCCCCAGCATTTT CASSSGDVYQPQHF
- - TRBJ1-5 TRBV19 TGTGCCAGTAGTATAGCCGGCCAATGGAGGAGTCAGCCCCAGCATTTT CASSIAGQWRSQPQHF
- - TRBJ1-1 TRBV29-1 TGCAGCGTGGGACTCCGAGGCACTGAAGCTTTCTTT CSVGLRGTEAFF